This T cell receptor beta chain was captured by sequencing in a study of blood T cells in healthy people across ages. Overall study: There was about one barcoded beta molecule captured by template switching per two T cells.

The CDR3 has 15 residues. From germline, CDR1 is DFQATT and CDR2 SNEGSKA (reference sequence). The V and J ends lost 0 bases and 3 bases respectively, with 14 bases between them. A remark on this clonotype: Its antigen is unknown.

Sample-barcoded 5' priming and a J-beta primer mix drove a second PCR of about 6 to 11 cycles. Each cDNA molecule was tagged by a template-switch adaptor with 12 random nucleotides. One entry per CDR3 protein, called by TCRdb with MiXCR from the 5' RACE reads. The repertoire holds some 1.5 million distinct CDR3 sequences, with roughly 27% as singletons. In each sample, at least 6.5 million PBMCs were isolated. Study-level results: Any conclusive comparison of naive versus antigen-experienced cells was prevented by using unsorted PBMCs.

What was sequenced was blood. The gene calls are TRBV20-1 and TRBJ2-5; a possible D gene is TRBD1 (5 bases). This TCR was sampled from a woman under 40 in good health. This CDR3 is CSARDRGQIEETQYF. The CDR3 bases are TGCAGTGCTAGAGATAGGGGCCAGATCGAAGAGACCCAGTACTTC.